This passage covers 21 T cell receptor beta chains from one sample sequenced in a study of blood T cell repertoires in COVID-19 (TCRdb year 2020). Library generation was performed with the immunoSEQ multiplex PCR assay. The immuneACCESS repertoire file appears here via TCRdb, limited to in-frame rearrangements. These files lack a portion of the clones; in checked studies, under half of the deficit traces to unresolved V genes, and the cause of the others is not known. The sample includes roughly 120,000 clones, with about 85% observed a single time. The ten largest clones represent approximately 10% of the sample. What was sequenced was peripheral blood. These receptor sequences come from an elderly man with acute or convalescent COVID-19.

J is TRBJ2-7 and V is TRBV20-1; a possible D gene is TRBD2 (6 bases). Germline V gene lookup returns CDR1 DFQATT and CDR2 SNEGSKA (reference sequence). The CDR3 contains 14 residues. Trimming stripped 3 bases from V and 6 bases from J, with 18 bases between. CDR3 nucleotide sequence: TGCAGTGCTAGTATAAGAGGGAGGTTGGGCGAGCAGTACTTC. Translation: CSASIRGRLGEQYF.

V is TRBV29-1 and J is TRBJ1-1; 7 nucleotides match TRBD1. V dropped 7 bases and J dropped 5; count of bases not matched to a gene: 10. Germline CDR1 is SQVTM and CDR2 is ANQGSEA. The CDR3 is 13 amino acids. The CDR3 reads CSAGQAGVTEAFF. The DNA for the CDR3 is TGCAGCGCTGGACAGGCAGGAGTTACTGAAGCTTTCTTT.

This clone was seen a handful of times. The chain carries TRBV20-1 and TRBJ2-4; the D gene is possibly TRBD2 (6 bases). Trimming left V 3 bases short and J 0 bases short, with 15 bases between. The CDR3 is 16 amino acids. The germline V gene encodes CDR1 DFQATT and CDR2 SNEGSKA (reference sequence). CDR3 amino acids: CSASLPGSLAKNIQYF. For the CDR3, the DNA is TGCAGTGCTAGTCTTCCCGGGAGCTTAGCCAAAAACATTCAGTACTTC.

The chain carries TRBV3-1 (or the pseudogene TRBV3-2) and TRBJ2-4, with TRBD2 identical over 9 bases. Germline trimming cut 1 base from V and 7 bases from J; bases unmatched to any gene: 2. The germline gives CDR1 LGHDT, CDR2 YNNKEL (reference sequence). The CDR3 spans 14 residues. CDR3 protein: CASSQGAGGNIQYF. The DNA for the CDR3 is TGTGCCAGCAGCCAAGGTGCGGGGGGGAACATTCAGTACTTC.

The chain has TRBV20-1 and TRBJ2-5; D is perhaps TRBD2 (6 bases). CDR1 is DFQATT and CDR2 is SNEGSKA in the germline V gene (reference sequence). There are 13 residues in the CDR3. V gave up 3 bases and J gave up 5 bases, with 13 bases separating them. The CDR3 spells CSASGIGGETQYF. The CDR3 nucleotides are TGCAGTGCTAGTGGGATCGGAGGGGAGACCCAGTACTTC.

V gene TRBV6-4 combines with J gene TRBJ1-5, with D unresolved. V lost 6 bases, J lost 0 bases, and 12 bases lay in between. This CDR3 region has 15 residues. Germline CDR1 reads MRHNA; CDR2 reads SNTAGT. The CDR3 bases are TGTGCCAGCAGAAACAGTGCGAATAGCAATCAGCCCCAGCATTTT. Translated: CASRNSANSNQPQHF.

CDR3: CASGTSGRRTDTQYF. Here the CDR3 DNA reads TGTGCCAGCGGTACTAGCGGGAGAAGGACAGATACGCAGTATTTT. The chain recombines TRBV6-5 with TRBJ2-3; 11 positions agree with TRBD2. With 8 bases clipped from V and 3 bases from J, the junction kept 7 bases outside the gene matches. The CDR3 has 15 residues. Germline values: CDR1 MNHEY, CDR2 SVGAGI.

The V and J genes are TRBV19 and TRBJ2-7; possible D gene TRBD2, 6 bases. The V and J ends lost 10 bases and 2 bases respectively, with 15 bases between them. This CDR3 comprises 13 residues. Germline assignment: CDR1 LNHDA and CDR2 SQIVND (reference sequence). The CDR3 sequence is CATSGTPTYEQYF. The CDR3 DNA reads as TGTGCCACCTCCGGGACTCCAACCTACGAGCAGTACTTC.

The chain uses TRBV6-6 and TRBJ2-7, with D uncertain. The CDR3 is 14 amino acids. CDR1 is MNHNY, CDR2 SVGAGI, per germline (reference sequence). Trimming removed 2 bases from V and 2 bases from J, with 10 bases in between. In nucleotides, the CDR3 is TGTGCCAGCAGTTACGGCAGAGGAGCCTACGAGCAGTACTTC. It translates to CASSYGRGAYEQYF.

The V call is TRBV4-2, the J call TRBJ1-1; the D gene is possibly TRBD1 (5 bases). Trimming removed 2 bases from V and 1 base from J, with 11 bases in between. Per the germline V gene, CDR1 is LGHNA and CDR2 is YNFKEQ. CDR3 length: 15 residues. CDR3 sequence: CASSQSGGTNTEAFF. The CDR3 nucleotides are TGTGCCAGCAGCCAATCTGGCGGGACGAACACTGAAGCTTTCTTT.

The rearrangement uses TRBV9 and TRBJ2-7; D gene uncertain. This CDR3 is 15 amino acids long. Germline CDR1 is SGDLS and CDR2 is YYNGEE. The V end lost 4 bases, the J end lost 3 bases, and 17 bases lay between the germline ends. Here the CDR3 DNA reads TGTGCCAGCAGCCCCCAGCTGGAGTACTACTACGAGCAGTACTTC. It specifies CASSPQLEYYYEQYF.

This chain connects TRBV2 to TRBJ2-1, with 7 bases identical to TRBD1. V was clipped by 5 bases and J by 10 bases; unmatched bases: 2. The CDR3 is 11 residues long. Germline CDR1 SNHLY, CDR2 FYNNEI. CDR3 DNA: TGTGCCAGCAGTATGGACAGGGAGCAGTTCTTC. Translation gives CASSMDREQFF.

The chain carries TRBV6-2 or TRBV6-3 and TRBJ2-3; a weak D match, TRBD1 (5 bases). CDR3 length: 16 amino acids. Between the trimmed V and J ends, which lost 3 bases and 1 base, there was a span of 14 bases. Germline V gene lookup returns CDR1 MNHEY and CDR2 SVGEGT. This CDR3 is CASSYVSGRRTDTQYF. CDR3 coding DNA: TGTGCCAGCAGTTATGTGTCAGGGCGGCGCACAGATACGCAGTATTTT.

The V and J genes are TRBV15 and TRBJ1-5, with D perhaps matching TRBD1 (6 bases). V lost 3 bases, J lost 0 bases, and 15 bases lay in between. CDR1 and CDR2 from the germline V gene are LNHNV and YYDKDF (reference sequence). The CDR3 extends over 17 amino acids. The CDR3 nucleotides are TGTGCCACCAGCAGCATACAGGGCGGCTATAGCAATCAGCCCCAGCATTTT. Translation: CATSSIQGGYSNQPQHF.

The rearrangement joins TRBV12-5 to TRBJ1-5; 10 positions agree with TRBD1. Germline V gene lookup returns CDR1 LGHNT and CDR2 FRNRAP. The CDR3 totals 16 residues. J lost 14 bases, V lost 6 bases, and 19 bases had no gene match. The CDR3: CASGLGQGGRQAEKHF. CDR3 bases: TGTGCTAGTGGCCTAGGACAGGGGGGACGTCAGGCCGAAAAGCATTTT.

The chain carries TRBV7-2 and TRBJ2-4; TRBD2 is a possible D gene (5 bases). V was shortened by 3 bases and J by 4 bases, with 7 bases between the two germline ends. Germline loops: CDR1 SGHTA, CDR2 FQGNSA. The CDR3 contains 13 residues. CDR3 sequence (DNA): TGTGCCAGCAGCTTCGGGGAGAAAAACATTCAGTACTTC. Translating gives CASSFGEKNIQYF.

The genes are TRBV7-3 and TRBJ1-1; no definite D call. Trimming shortened V by 3 bases and J by 4 bases, and 12 bases separated the two germline ends. The length of the CDR3 is 14 residues. Germline V gene lookup returns CDR1 SGHTA and CDR2 FQGTGA. The CDR3 protein is CASSFAGAGTEAFF. Written as DNA, the CDR3 is TGTGCCAGCAGCTTTGCAGGCGCCGGCACTGAAGCTTTCTTT.

This clone was seen once. V gene TRBV18 combines with J gene TRBJ2-1; the match to TRBD1 covers 7 bases. The CDR3 covers 16 residues. Germline CDR1 reads KGHSH; CDR2 reads LQKENI. V trimming: 1 base; J trimming: 1 base; junction bases outside the gene matches: 4. CDR3 protein: CASSPHEGASYNEQFF. CDR3 sequence (DNA): TGTGCCAGCTCACCACACGAGGGGGCGTCCTACAATGAGCAGTTCTTC.

The chain employs TRBV20-1 and TRBJ1-5; 9 bases line up with TRBD1. The CDR3 loop spans 16 amino acids. Trimming at V came to 3 bases and at J to 3 bases, leaving 9 bases not matched to a gene. The germline gives CDR1 DFQATT, CDR2 SNEGSKA (reference sequence). DNA of the CDR3: TGCAGTGCTAGTGGGGGACAGGGAAGCGCCAATCAGCCCCAGCATTTT. Translated, it gives CSASGGQGSANQPQHF.

The chain combines TRBV6-6 with TRBJ2-1; 9 bases align to TRBD1. The CDR3 sequence is 15 residues long. CDR1 and CDR2 from the germline V gene are MNHNY and SVGAGI (reference sequence). J lost 6 bases, V lost 2 bases, and 5 bases had no gene match. CDR3 sequence: CASSYGTGNINEQFF. In nucleotides, the CDR3 is TGTGCCAGCAGTTACGGGACAGGGAATATCAATGAGCAGTTCTTC.

The V call is TRBV7-2, the J call TRBJ1-4, with D uncertain. There are 15 residues in the CDR3. The germline V and J ends were trimmed by 5 bases and 5 bases, with 15 bases remaining between them. CDR1 and CDR2 from the germline V gene are SGHTA and FQGNSA. Here the CDR3 DNA reads TGTGCCAGCAGCCCGACGACGACCGGGAATGAAAAACTGTTTTTT. Amino acid sequence: CASSPTTTGNEKLFF.